This T cell receptor (beta chain) was documented in a study of blood T cell repertoires in COVID-19. Study-wide context: Samples of COVID-19 (acute and convalescent) were obtained from the United States, Italy and Spain. PBMCs, B-cell-depleted T cells, or T cells provided the cDNA or gDNA that made up the material.

Original methodology: Amplification of reference gene primers provided the estimated nucleated cell counts. Libraries were prepared by immunoSEQ multiplex PCR; TCRdb keeps only in-frame clonotypes and omits some of them. Clonal size and the V and J genes are those of that table, whereas D and trimming came from the DNA. Here the sample spans 70,000 to 80,000 clones, around nine tenths being singletons. V lost 4 bases and J lost 0, with 13 bases in between. Germline assignment: CDR1 MDHEN and CDR2 SYDVKM. There are 16 residues in the CDR3. The receptor was isolated from a woman in her sixties or seventies with acute or convalescent COVID-19. This rearrangement joins TRBV28 to TRBJ1-3; D is unclear. The sample consisted of peripheral blood. The CDR3 region is CASSSPSGSSGNTIYF. The CDR3 coding sequence is TGTGCCAGCAGTTCCCCCTCCGGGTCCTCTGGAAACACCATATATTTT.